The 31 T cell receptor beta chains below all came from one sample that was sequenced in a study of molecular identifiers for immune sequencing clone quantification. TCRdb used MiXCR to reprocess the PCR reads, holding one entry per CDR3 protein. Of just under 650,000 distinct CDR3 sequences in the sample, less than 20% are singletons; the top ten hold roughly 0.83%. The sequencing input was naive CD8+ T cells from blood, with Jurkat cell RNA spiked in. Subset meaning: FACS-sorted CD8+CD4-CCR7+CD45RA+ naive T cells. These receptors were taken from a human donor in good health. Some libraries in this study had Jurkat cell RNA spiked in.

V and J are TRBV30 and TRBJ1-2; D gene unclear. V gave up 5 bases and J gave up 11 bases, with 21 bases separating them. Per the germline V gene, CDR1 is GTSNPN and CDR2 is SVGIG (reference sequence). The CDR3 runs 13 residues. The DNA for the CDR3 is TGTGCCTGGGACAAAATCCCACCTCATGAGTACACCTTC. Residues: CAWDKIPPHEYTF. Looking up the rest from reference TRBV30 and TRBJ1-2 gives the full variable domain: SQTIHQWPATLVQPVGSPLSLECTVEGTSNPNLYWYRQAAGRGLQLLFYSVGIGQISSEVPQNLSASRPQDRQFILSSKKLLLSDSGFYLCAWDKIPPHEYTFGSGTRLTVV.

This clonotype was observed many times. This sequence joins TRBV29-1 and TRBJ2-5; 7 bases fit TRBD1. J lost 4 bases, V lost 6 bases, and 5 bases had no gene match. Looked up from germline, CDR1 is SQVTM and CDR2 is ANQGSEA. CDR3 length: 12 amino acids. CDR3 sequence (DNA): TGCAGCGTCGACAGGGTTGGAGAGACCCAGTACTTC. Its translation: CSVDRVGETQYF.

The J gene is TRBJ1-4, the V gene TRBV11-2, with D tentatively TRBD1 (5 bases). Trimming took off 4 bases at V and 3 bases at J, with 15 bases between the two ends. Germline values: CDR1 SGHAT, CDR2 FQNNGV. The CDR3 consists of 16 residues. The CDR3, as DNA: TGTGCCAGCAGCTCATGGACACAGAACTCTAATGAAAAACTGTTTTTT. Protein sequence: CASSSWTQNSNEKLFF.

This clonotype was seen a single time. The chain joins TRBV4-1 to TRBJ2-1; 8 bases match TRBD2. Germline trimming cut 1 base from V and 14 bases from J; bases unmatched to any gene: 16. This CDR3 has 16 residues. The germline CDR1 and CDR2 sequences are MGHRA and YSYEKL. The DNA for the CDR3 is TGCGCCAGCAGCCAAGTCCAAGCGGGGGCGTCATGGGAGAAGTTCTTC. It yields the protein CASSQVQAGASWEKFF.

This clonotype came up a few times. This sequence may be a read error, since a much larger clone differs from it by one base. J is TRBJ2-5 and V is TRBV7-9; D not certain. From germline, CDR1 is SEHNR and CDR2 FQNEAQ (reference sequence). The CDR3 spans 14 residues. The DNA of the CDR3 is TGTGCCAGCAGCTTAGAAGGATACCAAGAGGCCCAGTACTTC. It yields the protein CASSLEGYQEAQYF.

This clonotype was seen repeatedly, ten times or more. This chain joins TRBV5-1 and TRBJ2-3, with TRBD2 identical over 9 bases. Germline CDR1 reads SGHRS; CDR2 reads YFSETQ. The CDR3 spans 16 residues. V dropped 2 bases and J dropped 4; count of bases not matched to a gene: 8. The CDR3 coding sequence is TGCGCCAGCAGCTTACTGACTAGCGGAAGCGCAGATACGCAGTATTTT. Its translation is CASSLLTSGSADTQYF.

This clonotype has at least ten counts. This rearrangement joins TRBV12-3 or TRBV12-4 to TRBJ1-1; D not resolved. The CDR3 loop spans 12 amino acids. V was shortened by 8 bases and J by 6 bases, with 13 bases between the two germline ends. DNA for the CDR3: TGTGCCAGCGCGGGTGGTGGATCTGAAGCTTTCTTT. This gives the protein CASAGGGSEAFF.

This clonotype was detected a few times. The chain links TRBV9 to TRBJ2-1, with 12 bases fitting TRBD2. V lost 3 bases and J lost 8; bases outside the gene matches: 3. Germline CDR1 SGDLS, CDR2 YYNGEE. The CDR3 runs to 14 residues. CDR3 loop: CASSGTSGKDEQFF. The CDR3 coding sequence is TGTGCCAGCAGCGGGACTAGCGGGAAAGATGAGCAGTTCTTC.

The rearrangement uses TRBV3-1 and TRBJ2-7; 8 positions agree with TRBD1. CDR1 and CDR2 from the germline V gene are LGHDT and YNNKEL (reference sequence). The V gene end was trimmed by 4 bases and the J gene end by 0 bases; junction bases not matched to a gene: 8. This CDR3 has 16 amino acids. The CDR3 DNA follows: TGTGCCAGCAGCCCCCAGACAGGGGCCCTCTCCTACGAGCAGTACTTC. The encoded protein is CASSPQTGALSYEQYF.

With respect to this clonotype: At one end the junction does not follow the germline gene, possibly because of a read error. The CDR3 bases are TGTGCCAGCAGAGAGGCAGGCACAGACACGCAGTGTTTT. Its translation: CASREAGTDTQCF. The chain carries TRBV7-6 and TRBJ2-3; D gene ambiguous. The CDR3 has 13 residues. Germline V gene data show CDR1 as SGHVS and CDR2 as FNYEAQ.

This clonotype has ten or more counts. The chain employs TRBV12-3 or TRBV12-4 and TRBJ1-2; D uncertain. V dropped 5 bases and J dropped 2 bases, with 15 bases sitting between them. The CDR3 is 15 amino acids. The CDR3 DNA reads as TGTGCCAGCAGTCTTGGGTTTATTAAAAACTATGGCTACACCTTC. This codes for CASSLGFIKNYGYTF.

This clonotype has just a few counts. The chain carries TRBV5-6 and TRBJ2-1; TRBD2 agrees at 7 bases. The germline V gene encodes CDR1 SGHDT and CDR2 YYEEEE. V lost 3 bases, J lost 6 bases, and 9 bases stayed unmatched. The CDR3 loop spans 15 amino acids. The CDR3 DNA reads as TGTGCCAGCAGCTCAATCTACGCGGGAGTCAATGAGCAGTTCTTC. As protein: CASSSIYAGVNEQFF.

A remark on this clonotype: A read error is possible here, since a much larger clone lies one base away. The rearrangement links TRBV4-1 to TRBJ2-1; 7 nucleotides match TRBD2. Germline V gives CDR1 MGHRA, CDR2 YSYEKL. The CDR3 runs 14 residues. CDR3 region: CASRGAGRYNEQLF. The CDR3 DNA is TGCGCCAGCAGAGGAGCGGGGCGATACAATGAGCAGCTCTTC.

Details on this clonotype: One junction end disagrees with the germline gene, perhaps due to a read error. The J gene is TRBJ2-1, the V gene TRBV28; no definite D call. CDR3 size: 11 residues. Germline V gene data show CDR1 as MDHEN and CDR2 as SYDVKM. CDR3 nucleotide sequence: TGTGCCAGCAGTACATCCAATAAGCAGTTCTTC. This codes for CASSTSNKQFF.

This clonotype appeared a few times. The CDR3 reads CASSVGALGGGYEQYF. The CDR3 DNA is TGCGCCAGCAGTGTGGGGGCCTTAGGAGGGGGCTACGAGCAGTACTTC. The J gene is TRBJ2-7, the V gene TRBV10-2, with D tentatively TRBD1 or TRBD2 (6 bases each). The CDR3 runs to 16 residues. From germline, CDR1 is WSHSY and CDR2 SAAADI. Trimming left V 4 bases short and J 3 bases short, with 19 bases between.

This clonotype was found many times. V and J are TRBV5-1 and TRBJ2-7; 9 nucleotides match TRBD1. Looked up from germline, CDR1 is SGHRS and CDR2 is YFSETQ. After removal of 0 bases from V and 0 bases from J, the junction contained 1 base not matched to a gene. This CDR3 has 15 residues. This CDR3 reads CASSLATGGSYEQYF. CDR3 sequence (DNA): TGCGCCAGCAGCTTGGCGACAGGGGGCTCCTACGAGCAGTACTTC.

This clonotype was detected ten times or more. Mismatch with germline at one junction end may stem from a read error. The rearrangement uses TRBV7-9 and TRBJ2-3; the match to TRBD2 covers 11 bases. CDR1 and CDR2 (germline): SEHNR, FQNEAQ (reference sequence). The CDR3 extends over 15 amino acids. DNA of the CDR3: TGTGCCAGCAGTTTAGCGGGAGGGCCTGGAGATACGCAGTATTTT. Translated, it gives CASSLAGGPGDTQYF.

The chain combines TRBV4-1 with TRBJ1-3; D is uncertain. The CDR3 has 17 amino acids. Per germline, CDR1 MGHRA and CDR2 YSYEKL. Trimming stripped 1 base from V and 0 bases from J, with 13 bases between. The CDR3 is CASSQGPALSSGNTIYF. The CDR3 nucleotides read TGCGCCAGCAGCCAAGGGCCGGCCCTGAGCTCTGGAAACACCATATATTTT.

This clonotype has a single count. A much larger clone lies one base from this, so it may be a read error. This CDR3 is CASSPWGSRPQHF. The CDR3 bases are TGTGCCAGCAGTCCGTGGGGCAGCCGACCCCAGCATTTT. The genes are TRBV6-2 or TRBV6-3 and TRBJ1-5, with D possibly TRBD1 on 5 matching bases. There are 13 residues in the CDR3. The germline V gene has CDR1 MNHEY and CDR2 SVGEGT. The V end was cut by 5 bases, the J end by 10 bases, with 15 bases between.

In its sample, this clonotype was seen many times. This chain uses TRBV12-3 or TRBV12-4 with TRBJ1-1, with D maybe TRBD1 (6 bases). Deletions cut 4 bases from V and 7 bases from J, with 10 bases between. The CDR3 is 12 residues long. The CDR3 bases are TGTGCCAGCAGTTCCACAGGGCATGAAGCTTTCTTT. It yields the protein CASSSTGHEAFF.

This clonotype has ten or more counts. This chain uses TRBV29-1 with TRBJ2-7; 9 bases match TRBD1. Germline V gene lookup returns CDR1 SQVTM and CDR2 ANQGSEA. V shed 4 bases and J 2 bases; nucleotides not matched to a gene: 3. The CDR3 spans 13 residues. In DNA form, the CDR3 reads TGCAGCGTTGGGACAGGGGCCACCTACGAGCAGTACTTC. Translated, it gives CSVGTGATYEQYF.

This clonotype was seen a handful of times. This chain joins TRBV27 and TRBJ2-7; 7 bases are shared with TRBD1. Trimming took 0 bases from V and 5 from J; bases not matched to a gene: 13. The V gene's germline CDR1 is MNHEY and CDR2 SMNVEV (reference sequence). The CDR3 runs 17 residues. CDR3 sequence: CASSLSIGGQSIDEQYF. Here the CDR3 DNA reads TGTGCCAGCAGTTTATCAATTGGGGGACAGTCTATCGACGAGCAGTACTTC.

This clonotype was picked up many times. The rearrangement links TRBV19 to TRBJ1-2; the D gene is possibly TRBD1 (5 bases). This CDR3 spans 13 amino acids. The germline V gene has CDR1 LNHDA and CDR2 SQIVND (reference sequence). The V end lost 8 bases, the J end lost 8 bases, and 18 bases lay between the germline ends. The CDR3 region is CASAGAPAMGYTF. The CDR3 coding sequence is TGTGCCAGTGCCGGGGCTCCGGCGATGGGCTACACCTTC.

In this sample, this clonotype turned up a few times. V usage is TRBV12-3 or TRBV12-4 and J usage is TRBJ2-7; 8 nucleotides align to TRBD1. V shed 5 bases and J 4 bases; nucleotides not matched to a gene: 7. The CDR3 sequence is 14 residues long. CDR3 sequence (DNA): TGTGCCAGCAGTCCTGACAGGGGTGTTTACGAGCAGTACTTC. Translated: CASSPDRGVYEQYF.

For this clonotype: The conserved closing phenylalanine or tryptophan is absent in this CDR3, likely reflecting a read error. This chain links TRBV19 with TRBJ2-1; D remains unclear. V was clipped by 7 bases and J by 5 bases, with 9 bases between them. Per germline, CDR1 LNHDA and CDR2 SQIVND (reference sequence). The length of the CDR3 is 12 residues. The CDR3 reads CASMVGNNEQFY. CDR3 in DNA: TGTGCCAGTATGGTTGGGAACAATGAGCAGTTCTAC.

This clonotype showed up just a few times. The V call is TRBV13, the J call TRBJ2-3; 8 nucleotides align to TRBD2. Germline V gene lookup returns CDR1 PRHDT and CDR2 FYEKMQ (reference sequence). With V trimmed by 5 bases and J by 1 base, 5 bases remained unmatched. The CDR3 sequence is 15 residues long. The CDR3 bases are TGTGCCAGCAGCCCCCCGGGAGGGGGCACAGATACGCAGTATTTT. It translates to CASSPPGGGTDTQYF.

The V gene is TRBV2, the J gene TRBJ1-2; D gene uncertain. Trimming removed 2 bases at V and 2 bases at J, with 9 bases between. Per the germline V gene, CDR1 is SNHLY and CDR2 is FYNNEI. The CDR3 length is 14 residues. The CDR3 spells CASSELPGNYGYTF. In DNA, the CDR3 is TGTGCCAGCAGTGAATTACCGGGAAACTATGGCTACACCTTC.

This clonotype has at least ten counts. The rearrangement links TRBV18 to TRBJ2-3, with D uncertain. CDR1 is KGHSH, CDR2 LQKENI, per germline. Trimming pared 2 bases from V and 1 base from J, leaving 4 bases between. The CDR3 totals 13 residues. The CDR3: CASSPFGTDTQYF. The CDR3 DNA follows: TGTGCCAGCTCACCATTCGGCACAGATACGCAGTATTTT.

The V and J genes are TRBV6-6 and TRBJ2-3; 8 nucleotides match TRBD2. The V and J ends lost 10 bases and 5 bases, in that order; junction bases with no gene match: 17. There are 16 residues in the CDR3. Per germline, CDR1 MNHNY and CDR2 SVGAGI (reference sequence). CDR3 sequence reads: CAISSGGPALGDTQYF. The CDR3 bases are TGTGCCATCTCCTCGGGAGGGCCAGCTTTAGGAGATACGCAGTATTTT.

There are a few counts of this clonotype. The J gene is TRBJ1-6, the V gene TRBV21-1; the D call of TRBD1 is as the table states it, not checked on the DNA. TRBV21-1 counts as a pseudogene. The CDR3 is 16 amino acids. The CDR3 coding sequence is TGTGCCAGCAGCAAAGTTGGGGACAGGGGAAGGTCACCCCTCCACTTT. It encodes CASSKVGDRGRSPLHF.

This rearrangement joins TRBV16 to TRBJ1-3; D not resolved. Germline assignment: CDR1 KGHSY and CDR2 FQNENV. The V and J ends lost 0 bases and 0 bases respectively, with 9 bases between them. This CDR3 is 16 amino acids long. CDR3 in DNA: TGTGCCAGCAGCCAATCTCGGTACAGCTCTGGAAACACCATATATTTT. Translation gives CASSQSRYSSGNTIYF.